The clone carrying this TCR beta chain was picked up one time. The data belong to a study of T cells after posttransplantation cyclophosphamide. The germline V gene has CDR1 MNHNY and CDR2 SVGAGI (reference sequence). Trimming stripped 2 bases from V and 3 bases from J, with 4 bases between. The CDR3 contains 12 residues. This table comes from immunoSEQ multiplex PCR, and its TCRdb copy is limited to in-frame clones, with some not included. The sample lists tens of thousands of clones, about 91% occurring once. The sequence derives from a woman aged 45 to 65 in good health and a related stem cell transplant donor. The specimen sequenced was PBMCs. The chain has TRBV6-6 and TRBJ1-1, with unresolved D. The CDR3 DNA follows: TGTGCCAGCAGTTACCGGGACACTGAAGCTTTCTTT. Encoded protein: CASSYRDTEAFF.